What follows are 16 T cell receptor beta chains derived from one specimen sequenced in a study of blood T cell repertoires in COVID-19. The method was immunoSEQ multiplex PCR; TCRdb's version includes in-frame clones alone and lacks a portion of them. The table lists 310,000 or so clones, roughly 89% of them singletons. Sequenced input: peripheral blood. All receptors come from a man aged 30 to 39 with COVID-19, enrolled during active disease.

The chain joins TRBV5-5 to TRBJ1-4, with a weak D call TRBD1 (6 bases). CDR1 SGHKS and CDR2 YYEKEE come from the germline V gene (reference sequence). This CDR3 spans 15 amino acids. Trimming took 0 bases from V and 4 from J, leaving 10 bases between them. CDR3 protein: CASSLGGHLNEKLFF. CDR3 bases: TGTGCCAGCAGCTTGGGGGGACACCTTAATGAAAAACTGTTTTTT.

The chain is built from TRBV29-1 and TRBJ2-3; 7 nucleotides align to TRBD2. The length of the CDR3 is 15 residues. Per germline, CDR1 SQVTM and CDR2 ANQGSEA. Germline trimming cut 4 bases from V and 2 bases from J; bases unmatched to any gene: 9. The chain's CDR3 is CSVVISGSLTDTQYF. The CDR3 bases are TGCAGCGTTGTTATTAGCGGGTCCCTCACAGATACGCAGTATTTT.

The chain uses TRBV25-1 and TRBJ2-7; 7 nucleotides align to TRBD2. Germline CDR1 and CDR2: MGHDK and SYGVNS. V shed 3 bases, J shed 2 bases, and the junction held 4 bases outside the gene matches. The CDR3 totals 14 residues. CDR3 sequence: CASSDIGGAYEQYF. In nucleotides, the CDR3 is TGTGCCAGCAGTGATATTGGGGGGGCCTACGAGCAGTACTTC.

The genes are TRBV19 and TRBJ2-3; 8 bases are a match to TRBD1. V gave up 3 bases and J gave up 4 bases; unmatched junction bases: 3. The CDR3 length is 14 residues. The V gene's germline CDR1 is LNHDA and CDR2 SQIVND (reference sequence). CDR3 nucleotides: TGTGCCAGTAGTATTACAGGGGGACCAGATACGCAGTATTTT. Protein sequence: CASSITGGPDTQYF.

The chain joins TRBV30 to TRBJ1-2; the D is unclear. The CDR3 runs to 14 residues. The germline gives CDR1 GTSNPN, CDR2 SVGIG (reference sequence). V was clipped by 1 base and J by 0 bases, with 9 bases between them. The CDR3 is CAWSGQDSNYGYTF. CDR3 sequence (DNA): TGTGCCTGGAGTGGGCAGGACTCTAACTATGGCTACACCTTC.

This chain links TRBV19 with TRBJ2-3; D not resolved. This CDR3 is built from 16 residues. With 3 bases removed from V and 0 bases from J, the gap between germline ends came to 13 bases. From germline, CDR1 is LNHDA and CDR2 SQIVND (reference sequence). In DNA form, the CDR3 reads TGTGCCAGTAGTATGGATGGAGTCTGGAGCACAGATACGCAGTATTTT. Translated, it gives CASSMDGVWSTDTQYF.

This clone was seen once. The V call is TRBV10-2, the J call TRBJ2-7, with D hard to call. The CDR3 extends over 12 amino acids. V dropped 2 bases and J dropped 6 bases, with 8 bases sitting between them. CDR1 and CDR2 from the germline V gene are WSHSY and SAAADI. CDR3 nucleotides: TGCGCCAGCAGTGAGCCAAGGAGCGAGCAGTACTTC. Protein: CASSEPRSEQYF.

This sequence joins TRBV19 and TRBJ2-2, with 8 bases lining up with TRBD1. This CDR3 has 16 residues. Per germline, CDR1 LNHDA and CDR2 SQIVND (reference sequence). V shed 5 bases and J 2 bases; nucleotides not matched to a gene: 7. CDR3 nucleotides: TGTGCCAGTAGTCCGCACGACAGGGGCAACACCGGGGAGCTGTTTTTT. Its translation: CASSPHDRGNTGELFF.

This chain links TRBV4-3 with TRBJ2-7; 7 nucleotides match TRBD1. The CDR3 spans 15 residues. CDR1 and CDR2 (germline): LGHNA, YSLEER. V was clipped by 0 bases and J by 3 bases; unmatched bases: 5. In DNA form, the CDR3 reads TGCGCCAGCAGCCAAGAAAGCAACAGGGGCTACGAGCAGTACTTC. It specifies CASSQESNRGYEQYF.

The gene calls are TRBV10-3 and TRBJ1-2; a possible D gene is TRBD1 (5 bases). The CDR3 runs to 13 residues. Germline V CDR1 and CDR2: ENHRY, SYGVKD. Trimming left V 5 bases short and J 2 bases short, with 9 bases between. CDR3 DNA sequence: TGTGCCATCAGTTCGGGGGGGAACTATGGCTACACCTTC. It yields the protein CAISSGGNYGYTF.

The chain links TRBV28 to TRBJ2-7; possible D gene TRBD1, 6 bases. V was clipped by 6 bases and J by 3 bases, with 18 bases between them. The CDR3 spans 15 residues. Germline assignment: CDR1 MDHEN and CDR2 SYDVKM. The CDR3 sequence is CASRPPPGQGYEQYF. The CDR3 coding sequence is TGTGCCAGCAGGCCCCCTCCGGGACAAGGCTACGAGCAGTACTTC.

This clone has only one observation. The same CDR3 arises from other DNA sequences in this sample as well. V gene TRBV18 combines with J gene TRBJ1-5; a possible D gene is TRBD1 (6 bases). The CDR3 totals 15 residues. CDR1 KGHSH and CDR2 LQKENI come from the germline V gene. Trimming removed 0 bases from V and 4 bases from J, with 10 bases in between. The CDR3 here is CASSPPGGGNQPQHF. The CDR3 DNA follows: TGTGCCAGCTCACCACCGGGAGGGGGTAATCAGCCCCAGCATTTT.

The rearrangement links TRBV7-8 to TRBJ2-5, with 9 bases aligning to TRBD1. This CDR3 contains 21 residues. Trimming took 5 bases from V and 0 from J; bases not matched to a gene: 22. The germline V gene encodes CDR1 SGHVS and CDR2 FQNEAQ. The CDR3: CASSPTLSGQGPLFHQETQYF. For the CDR3, the DNA is TGTGCCAGCAGCCCAACACTGTCGGGACAGGGTCCTCTATTCCACCAAGAGACCCAGTACTTC.

V and J are TRBV30 and TRBJ2-3, with 7 bases fitting TRBD2. CDR1 is GTSNPN and CDR2 is SVGIG in the germline V gene (reference sequence). V trimming: 1 base; J trimming: 7 bases; junction bases outside the gene matches: 11. This CDR3 region has 15 residues. The CDR3 loop reads CAWSALERGGNTQYF. CDR3 DNA: TGTGCCTGGAGTGCTCTTGAGAGGGGAGGGAATACGCAGTATTTT.

This clone was recorded once. The chain combines TRBV18 with TRBJ2-2; 7 positions match TRBD1. This CDR3 has 15 amino acids. From germline, CDR1 is KGHSH and CDR2 LQKENI. Germline trimming cut 6 bases from V and 7 bases from J; bases unmatched to any gene: 11. The CDR3 sequence is CASSLRDRRVGELFF. In DNA, the CDR3 is TGTGCCAGCTCCCTCCGGGACAGAAGGGTCGGGGAGCTGTTTTTT.

The chain recombines TRBV3-1 (or the pseudogene TRBV3-2) with TRBJ1-2; 11 nucleotides agree with TRBD1. Losses at the gene ends were 2 bases for V and 3 bases for J; bases not matched to a gene: 20. CDR3 length equals 21 residues. From germline, CDR1 is LGHDT and CDR2 YNNKEL (reference sequence). CDR3 protein: CASSQLPGGIGSDRGHYGYTF. For the CDR3, the DNA is TGTGCCAGCAGCCAACTGCCCGGAGGTATAGGTTCGGACAGGGGGCACTATGGCTACACCTTC.